These T cell receptor beta chains were read from a single sample in a study of shared clonotypes between healthy human individuals. Sequencing used immunoSEQ multiplex PCR; TCRdb keeps in-frame clones, though not all of them. The sample has hundreds of thousands of clones; roughly 70% are singletons. Sample: memory CD4+ T cells sorted from blood. These receptor sequences come from a woman in her 30s in good health. Each CDR3 is given with its conserved first and last residue. Fields, in order: D gene, J gene, clone size, V gene, CDR3 protein, CDR3 DNA. D genes are given only for firm matches. Expanded clones get a size class; other rows say once, few or many, or leave the size out.

NA	TRBJ1-5	NA	TRBV19	CASHPRGGDNQPQHF	TGTGCCAGTCATCCCAGAGGGGGGGACAATCAGCCCCAGCATTTT
NA	TRBJ2-7	NA	TRBV4-1	CASSQGPGQTDEQYF	TGCGCCAGCAGCCAAGGTCCCGGACAGACTGACGAGCAGTACTTC
TRBD2	TRBJ2-7	NA	TRBV10-3	CAVLNAGRYEQYF	TGTGCCGTCCTAAACGCCGGGAGGTACGAGCAGTACTTC
TRBD1	TRBJ1-2	NA	TRBV5-1	CASSSETGVYGYTF	TGCGCCAGCAGCTCGGAGACAGGGGTTTATGGCTACACCTTC
TRBD1	TRBJ1-2	NA	TRBV28	CASTTTRTGGPKHYGYTF	TGTGCCAGCACTACTACCCGGACAGGGGGACCCAAACACTATGGCTACACCTTC
NA	TRBJ1-4	NA	TRBV29-1	CSAKQGGEKLFF	TGCAGCGCAAAACAGGGAGGCGAAAAACTGTTTTTT
NA	TRBJ1-5	NA	TRBV25-1	CASSDHLNQPQHF	TGTGCCAGCAGTGACCACTTAAATCAGCCCCAGCATTTT
NA	TRBJ2-7	NA	TRBV6-5	CASGIPGQRHEQYF	TGTGCCAGTGGAATACCGGGACAACGGCACGAGCAGTACTTC
NA	TRBJ2-7	NA	TRBV5-6	CASSLVRPPYEQYF	TGTGCCAGCAGCTTGGTCCGTCCCCCCTACGAGCAGTACTTC
NA	TRBJ2-7	NA	TRBV18	CASSPGGGEQYF	TGTGCCAGCTCTCCGGGGGGCGGCGAGCAGTACTTC
TRBD1	TRBJ2-1	NA	TRBV11-1	CASSRDRVSKNNEQFF	TGTGCCAGCAGCCGGGACAGGGTTTCGAAGAACAATGAGCAGTTCTTC
NA	TRBJ2-7	NA	TRBV4-2	CASSLGGRQRTYEQYF	TGTGCCAGCAGCCTAGGGGGTCGGCAGCGAACCTACGAGCAGTACTTC
NA	TRBJ1-2	few	TRBV7-8	CASNPTTVLPYGYTF	TGTGCCAGCAACCCAACGACAGTTCTCCCCTATGGCTACACCTTC
NA	TRBJ2-4	few	TRBV21-1	CASSKDRVAIAKNIQYF	TGTGCCAGCAGCAAAGATCGGGTTGCCATAGCCAAAAACATTCAGTACTTC
TRBD1	TRBJ2-7	few	TRBV2	CASRATGGSEQYF	TGTGCCAGCAGAGCAACAGGGGGGAGCGAGCAGTACTTC
TRBD1	TRBJ2-7	few	TRBV7-9	CASSLAGTVGVEQYF	TGTGCCAGCAGCTTAGCCGGGACAGTCGGGGTCGAGCAGTACTTC
TRBD1	TRBJ2-1	few	TRBV25-1	CASSDPAGTASYNEQFF	TGTGCCAGCAGTGACCCGGCCGGGACAGCCTCCTACAATGAGCAGTTCTTC
TRBD2	TRBJ2-3	once	TRBV4-2	CASSRNSGRAEDTQYF	TGTGCCAGCAGCCGGAATAGCGGGAGGGCCGAAGATACGCAGTATTTT
NA	TRBJ2-3	once	TRBV28	CASRWRRRTSTDTQYF	TGTGCCAGCAGGTGGAGGCGGAGAACTAGCACAGATACGCAGTATTTT
TRBD2	TRBJ2-2	few	TRBV4-2	CAFGLAGVDGELFF	TGTGCCTTCGGACTAGCCGGGGTGGACGGGGAGCTGTTTTTT
TRBD2	TRBJ2-7	NA	TRBV28	CASSPRREGLEQYF	TGTGCCAGCAGTCCACGCCGGGAGGGCTTAGAGCAGTACTTC
TRBD2	TRBJ2-7	once	TRBV29-1	CSVEASGSYEQYF	TGCAGCGTTGAAGCTAGCGGGAGCTACGAGCAGTACTTC
TRBD1	TRBJ1-5	NA	TRBV6-1	CASSVTTGPNQPQHF	TGTGCCAGCAGTGTCACGACAGGGCCCAATCAGCCCCAGCATTTT
NA	TRBJ1-1	NA	TRBV19	CASRALSSNTEAFF	TGTGCCAGTAGGGCTCTTTCGTCGAACACTGAAGCTTTCTTT
TRBD2	TRBJ2-5	NA	TRBV5-1	CASSSLAGAGETQYF	TGCGCCAGCAGCTCCTTAGCGGGAGCGGGAGAGACCCAGTACTTC
TRBD2	TRBJ2-3	once	TRBV27	CASSPAGLATYNSDTQYF	TGTGCCAGCAGTCCGGCGGGACTAGCGACATATAACTCAGATACGCAGTATTTT
NA	TRBJ1-1	NA	TRBV10-3	CAISEHGLNTEAFF	TGTGCCATCAGTGAACATGGTCTGAACACTGAAGCTTTCTTT
TRBD1	TRBJ1-2	NA	TRBV6-5	CASSLYRDRGYGYTF	TGTGCCAGCAGTTTATACCGGGACAGGGGCTATGGCTACACCTTC
NA	TRBJ1-1	NA	TRBV18	CASSPQEGNTEAFF	TGTGCCAGCTCACCACAGGAGGGGAACACTGAAGCTTTCTTT
TRBD2	TRBJ2-7	NA	TRBV30	CAWSGGTSTEQYF	TGTGCCTGGAGTGGTGGGACTAGCACCGAGCAGTACTTC
TRBD1	TRBJ2-2	many	TRBV28	CASRIPTGADGELFF	TGTGCCAGCAGAATACCGACAGGGGCGGACGGGGAGCTGTTTTTT
NA	TRBJ2-2	NA	TRBV6-5	CASRRAGNTGELFF	TGTGCCAGCCGTCGGGCAGGGAACACCGGGGAGCTGTTTTTT
NA	TRBJ2-7	NA	TRBV5-5	CASSLGAGLVYEQYF	TGTGCCAGCAGCTTGGGGGCGGGGCTAGTGTACGAGCAGTACTTC
TRBD1	TRBJ2-3	NA	TRBV29-1	CSVVDRGRTDTQYF	TGCAGCGTTGTGGACAGGGGGCGGACAGATACGCAGTATTTT
NA	TRBJ1-1	few	TRBV19	CASSIRTDSEAFF	TGTGCCAGTAGTATACGGACAGATTCTGAAGCTTTCTTT
NA	TRBJ1-5	NA	TRBV25-1	CASSDHLGLPQHF	TGTGCCAGCAGTGACCATTTAGGTCTGCCCCAGCATTTT
TRBD2	TRBJ2-7	few	TRBV11-2	CASSLDPSGYEQYF	TGTGCCAGCAGCTTAGACCCTAGCGGCTACGAGCAGTACTTC
TRBD2	TRBJ2-1	NA	TRBV7-6	CASSLDPRGWVAGNNEQFF	TGTGCCAGCAGCTTAGATCCCAGGGGTTGGGTAGCGGGGAACAATGAGCAGTTCTTC
TRBD2	TRBJ2-5	few	TRBV5-1	CASSLANSGAQETQYF	TGCGCCAGCAGCTTGGCCAATAGCGGGGCTCAAGAGACCCAGTACTTC
NA	TRBJ2-3	NA	TRBV11-3	CASSSSLDTQYF	TGTGCCAGCAGCTCGAGTCTGGATACGCAGTATTTT
NA	TRBJ1-3	NA	TRBV14	CASNTDSGNTIYF	TGTGCCAGCAACACAGACTCTGGAAACACCATATATTTT